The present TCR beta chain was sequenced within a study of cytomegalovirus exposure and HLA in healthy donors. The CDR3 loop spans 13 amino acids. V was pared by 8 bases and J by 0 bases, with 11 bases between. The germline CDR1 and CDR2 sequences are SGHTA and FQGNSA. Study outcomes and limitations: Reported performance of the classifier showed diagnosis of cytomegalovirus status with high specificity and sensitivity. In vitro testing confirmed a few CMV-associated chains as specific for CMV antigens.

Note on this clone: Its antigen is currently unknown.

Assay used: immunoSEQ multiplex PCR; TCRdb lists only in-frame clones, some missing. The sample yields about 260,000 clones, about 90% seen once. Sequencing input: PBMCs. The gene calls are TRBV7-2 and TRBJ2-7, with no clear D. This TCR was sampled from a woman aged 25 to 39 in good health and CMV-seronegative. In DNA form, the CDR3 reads TGTGCCAGCGGCCCGCGCCCCTCCTACGAGCAGTACTTC. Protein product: CASGPRPSYEQYF. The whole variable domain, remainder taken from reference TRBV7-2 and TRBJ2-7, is GAGVSQSPSNKVTEKGKDVELRCDPISGHTALYWYRQSLGQGLEFLIYFQGNSAPDKSGLPSDRFSAERTGGSVSTLTIQRTQQEDSAVYLCASGPRPSYEQYFGPGTRLTVT.